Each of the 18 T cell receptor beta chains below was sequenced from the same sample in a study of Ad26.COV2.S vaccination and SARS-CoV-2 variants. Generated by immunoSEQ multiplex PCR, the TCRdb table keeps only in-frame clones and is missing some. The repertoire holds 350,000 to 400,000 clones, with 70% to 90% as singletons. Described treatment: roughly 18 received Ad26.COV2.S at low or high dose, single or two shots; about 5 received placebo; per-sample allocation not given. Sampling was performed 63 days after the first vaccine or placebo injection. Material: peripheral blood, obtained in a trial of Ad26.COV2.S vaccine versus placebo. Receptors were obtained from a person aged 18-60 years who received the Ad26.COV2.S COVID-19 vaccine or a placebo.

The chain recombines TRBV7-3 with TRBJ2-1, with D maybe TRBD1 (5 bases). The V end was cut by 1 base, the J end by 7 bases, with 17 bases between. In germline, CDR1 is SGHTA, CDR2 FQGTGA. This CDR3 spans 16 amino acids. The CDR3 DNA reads TGTGCCAGCAGCTTAAAAGGGGTCTCAACCGGGAATGAGCAGTTCTTC. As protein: CASSLKGVSTGNEQFF.

The CDR3 is CATSGDRMNTEAFF. DNA for the CDR3: TGTGCCACCAGCGGGGACAGAATGAACACTGAAGCTTTCTTT. The chain joins TRBV15 to TRBJ1-1, with 7 bases lining up with TRBD1. CDR1 LNHNV and CDR2 YYDKDF come from the germline V gene (reference sequence). This CDR3 contains 14 residues. V trimming: 5 bases; J trimming: 0 bases; junction bases outside the gene matches: 3.

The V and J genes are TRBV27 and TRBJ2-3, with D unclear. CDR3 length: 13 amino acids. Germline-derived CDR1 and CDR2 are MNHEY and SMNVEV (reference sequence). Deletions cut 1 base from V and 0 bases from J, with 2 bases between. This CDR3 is CASSLFSTDTQYF. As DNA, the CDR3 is TGTGCCAGCAGTTTATTTAGCACAGATACGCAGTATTTT.

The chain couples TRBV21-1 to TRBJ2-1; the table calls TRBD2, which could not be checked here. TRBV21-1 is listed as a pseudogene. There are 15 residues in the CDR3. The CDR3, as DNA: TGTGCCAGCAGGCAAGTAGCGGGTGACGGGGATGAGCAGCTCTTC. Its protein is CASRQVAGDGDEQLF.

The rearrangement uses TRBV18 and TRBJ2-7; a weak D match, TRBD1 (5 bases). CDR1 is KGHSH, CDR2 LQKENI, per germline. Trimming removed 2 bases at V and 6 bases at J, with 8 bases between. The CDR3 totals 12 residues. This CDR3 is CASSPAQGEQYF. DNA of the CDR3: TGTGCCAGCTCACCAGCCCAGGGCGAGCAGTACTTC.

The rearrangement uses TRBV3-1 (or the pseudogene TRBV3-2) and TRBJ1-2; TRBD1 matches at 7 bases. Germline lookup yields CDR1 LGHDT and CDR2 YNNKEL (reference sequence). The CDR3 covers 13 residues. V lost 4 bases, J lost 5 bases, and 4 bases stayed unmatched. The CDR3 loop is CASSPGQVYGYTF. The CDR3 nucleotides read TGTGCCAGCAGCCCCGGACAGGTTTATGGCTACACCTTC.

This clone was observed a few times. CDR3 sequence reads: CASSLSLRSPLHF. The CDR3 nucleotides are TGTGCCAGCAGCTTATCTTTACGGTCACCCCTCCACTTT. The V call is TRBV7-2, the J call TRBJ1-6; D is unclear. Germline CDR1 SGHTA, CDR2 FQGNSA. This CDR3 has 13 residues. Trimming took 2 bases from V and 10 from J, leaving 9 bases between them. The full variable domain, in which reference TRBV7-2 and TRBJ1-6 provide the parts outside the CDR3, is GAGVSQSPSNKVTEKGKDVELRCDPISGHTALYWYRQSLGQGLEFLIYFQGNSAPDKSGLPSDRFSAERTGGSVSTLTIQRTQQEDSAVYLCASSLSLRSPLHFGNGTRLTVT.

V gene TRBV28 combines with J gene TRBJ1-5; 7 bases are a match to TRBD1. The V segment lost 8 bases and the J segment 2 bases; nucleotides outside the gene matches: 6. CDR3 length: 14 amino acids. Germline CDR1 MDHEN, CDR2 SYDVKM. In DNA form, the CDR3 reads TGTGCCAGCGACAGGGTTGGCGGCAATCAGCCCCAGCATTTT. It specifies CASDRVGGNQPQHF.

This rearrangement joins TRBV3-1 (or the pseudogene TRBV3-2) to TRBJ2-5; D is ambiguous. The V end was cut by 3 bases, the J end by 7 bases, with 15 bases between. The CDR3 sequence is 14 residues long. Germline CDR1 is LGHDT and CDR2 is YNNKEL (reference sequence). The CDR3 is CASSHRSPVGTQYF. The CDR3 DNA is TGTGCCAGCAGCCATAGGTCGCCGGTCGGGACCCAGTACTTC.

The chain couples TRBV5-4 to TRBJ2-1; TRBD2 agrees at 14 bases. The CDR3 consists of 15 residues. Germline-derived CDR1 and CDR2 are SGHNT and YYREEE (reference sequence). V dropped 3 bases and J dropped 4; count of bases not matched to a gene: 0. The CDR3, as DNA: TGTGCCAGCAGCTGGACTAGCGGGAGGTACAATGAGCAGTTCTTC. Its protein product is CASSWTSGRYNEQFF.

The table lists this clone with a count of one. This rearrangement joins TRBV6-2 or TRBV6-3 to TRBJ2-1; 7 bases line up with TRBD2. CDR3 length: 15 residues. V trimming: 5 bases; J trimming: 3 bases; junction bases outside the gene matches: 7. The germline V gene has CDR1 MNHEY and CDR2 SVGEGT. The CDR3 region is CASSPAGVSYNEQFF. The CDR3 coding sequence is TGTGCCAGCAGTCCCGCGGGAGTTAGCTACAATGAGCAGTTCTTC.

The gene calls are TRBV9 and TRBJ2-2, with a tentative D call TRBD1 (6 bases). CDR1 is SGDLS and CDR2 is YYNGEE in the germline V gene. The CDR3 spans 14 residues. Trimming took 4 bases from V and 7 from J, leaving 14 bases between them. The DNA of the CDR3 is TGTGCCAGCAGCAGCGCAGGGGCAGTCGGGGAGCTGTTTTTT. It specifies CASSSAGAVGELFF. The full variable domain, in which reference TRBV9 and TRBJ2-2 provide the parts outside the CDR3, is DSGVTQTPKHLITATGQRVTLRCSPRSGDLSVYWYQQSLDQGLQFLIQYYNGEERAKGNILERFSAQQFPDLHSELNLSSLELGDSALYFCASSSAGAVGELFFGEGSRLTVL.

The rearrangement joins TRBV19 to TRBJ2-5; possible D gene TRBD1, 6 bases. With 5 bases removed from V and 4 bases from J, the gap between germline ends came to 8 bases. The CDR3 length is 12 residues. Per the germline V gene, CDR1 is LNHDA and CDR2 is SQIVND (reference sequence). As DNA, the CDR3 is TGTGCCAGTAGTTTCAGGGGAGAGACCCAGTACTTC. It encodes CASSFRGETQYF.

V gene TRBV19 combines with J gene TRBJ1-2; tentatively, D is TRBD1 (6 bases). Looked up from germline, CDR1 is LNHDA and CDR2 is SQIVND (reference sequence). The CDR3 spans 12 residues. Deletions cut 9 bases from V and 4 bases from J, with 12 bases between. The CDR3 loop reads CASQDRTYGYTF. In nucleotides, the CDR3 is TGTGCCAGCCAGGACAGAACCTATGGCTACACCTTC.

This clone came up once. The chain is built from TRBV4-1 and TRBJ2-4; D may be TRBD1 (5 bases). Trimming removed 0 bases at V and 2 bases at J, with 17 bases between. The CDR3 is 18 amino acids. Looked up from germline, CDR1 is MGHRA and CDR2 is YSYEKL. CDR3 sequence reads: CASSQDFRQPYPKNIQYF. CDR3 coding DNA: TGCGCCAGCAGCCAAGATTTTAGACAGCCCTATCCCAAAAACATTCAGTACTTC.

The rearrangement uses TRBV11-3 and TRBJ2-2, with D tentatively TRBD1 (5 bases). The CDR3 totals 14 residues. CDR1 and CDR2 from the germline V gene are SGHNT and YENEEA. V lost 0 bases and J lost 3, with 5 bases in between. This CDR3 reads CASSLDRDTGELFF. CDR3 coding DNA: TGTGCCAGCAGCTTAGACAGGGACACCGGGGAGCTGTTTTTT. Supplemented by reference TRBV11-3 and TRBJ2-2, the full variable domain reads EAGVVQSPRYKIIEKKQPVAFWCNPISGHNTLYWYLQNLGQGPELLIRYENEEAVDDSQLPKDRFSAERLKGVDSTLKIQPAELGDSAVYLCASSLDRDTGELFFGEGSRLTVL.

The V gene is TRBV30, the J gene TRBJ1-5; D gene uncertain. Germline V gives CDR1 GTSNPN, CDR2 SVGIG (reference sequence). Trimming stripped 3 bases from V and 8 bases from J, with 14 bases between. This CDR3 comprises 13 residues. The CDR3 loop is CAWSPGFSKPQHF. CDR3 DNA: TGTGCCTGGAGCCCAGGCTTCTCTAAGCCCCAGCATTTT.

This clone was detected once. The CDR3: CASSYPTSGIPYNEQFF. The CDR3 DNA reads TGTGCCAGCAGTTACCCGACTAGCGGGATACCCTACAATGAGCAGTTCTTC. V and J are TRBV6-2 or TRBV6-3 and TRBJ2-1, with TRBD2 matching 11 bases. The V segment lost 2 bases and the J segment 2 bases; nucleotides outside the gene matches: 5. From germline, CDR1 is MNHEY and CDR2 SVGEGT. The length of the CDR3 is 17 residues.